Sequencing of this T cell receptor (beta chain) was carried out in a study of blood T cell repertoires in COVID-19. V lost 4 bases and J lost 9; bases outside the gene matches: 6. CDR1 is LGHDT, CDR2 YNNKEL, per germline (reference sequence). The CDR3 spans 13 residues. Study processing details: The authors estimated nucleated cell counts from reference gene primer amplification. Method: immunoSEQ multiplex PCR; TCRdb's copy keeps in-frame clones and lacks some. D and trimming come from the DNA, and the V and J calls and clone size come from that table. The table records 100,000 to 150,000 clones, more than 75% of them present only once.

Sequencing was performed on peripheral blood. This clonotype was sampled from a woman aged 60-70 years with acute or convalescent COVID-19. The chain recombines TRBV3-1 (or the pseudogene TRBV3-2) with TRBJ2-1, with 7 bases identical to TRBD2. The CDR3 nucleotides are TGTGCCAGCAGCCCGCCGGGGAGGGGTGAGCAGTTCTTC. It specifies CASSPPGRGEQFF.